This T cell receptor beta chain was captured by sequencing in a study of CD8 T cells in Susac syndrome. Isolation of CD8+ and CD4+ T cells was performed negatively, whereas enrichment of TEMRA cells was done by FACS. Per the germline V gene, CDR1 is DFQATT and CDR2 is SNEGSKA (reference sequence). Trimming took off 3 bases at V and 4 bases at J, with 25 bases between the two ends. This CDR3 is built from 17 residues. Reverse transcription of roughly 0.45 to 1 ug RNA was performed with random hexamers. TCRdb fed the immunoSEQ multiplex PCR reads into MiXCR, producing one record per CDR3 protein. The sample records about 300,000 distinct CDR3 sequences, over 75% being singletons.

The clonotype comes from a human donor with multiple sclerosis. The sequenced material came from CD8+ T cells from PBMCs. V gene TRBV20-1 combines with J gene TRBJ2-7, with D possibly TRBD1 on 6 matching bases. The CDR3 nucleotides read TGCAGTGCTAGGGGGGCCACCCAGGACTGGCAAAAATACGAGCAGTACTTC. Its protein product is CSARGATQDWQKYEQYF.